The source of this T cell receptor (beta chain) is a study of beta chain features in type 1 diabetes. Study outcomes and limitations: Relative to healthy donors, patients appeared to have naive, central memory and Treg TCRB repertoires that were more similar.

Comments on this clone: The antigen remains undetermined.

This CDR3 spans 15 amino acids. Germline V lookup: CDR1 SGDLS, CDR2 YYNGEE. V was shortened by 1 base and J by 6 bases, with 14 bases between the two germline ends. cDNA synthesis used the whole RNA isolate, giving expressed TCRB sequences. About 3.7 million reads on average were seen across naive, central memory and regulatory T cell samples. Data came from immunoSEQ multiplex PCR; TCRdb stores just in-frame clones and leaves some out. The sample has hundreds of thousands of clones, around 13% seen once. This sequence was found in a man aged 18-30 years in good health. The rearrangement joins TRBV9 to TRBJ2-1, with D unresolved. Material for sequencing was naive CD4+ T cells from blood. CDR3 residues: CASSVLGSGANEQFF. CDR3 DNA: TGTGCCAGCAGCGTATTAGGTTCGGGTGCCAATGAGCAGTTCTTC.